The rows below give T cell receptor beta chains drawn from one sample of a study of T cell repertoires in cytomegalovirus infection. In TCRdb, the reads were re-called with MiXCR into one record per CDR3 protein. The sample shows some 320,000 distinct CDR3 sequences, more than 8% of them seen only once. The sequenced sample was PBMCs. The source is a human donor in good health (CMV status not recorded). Some clones in this sample may be carry-over from other donors' samples. CDR3s include the opening cysteine and the closing phenylalanine or tryptophan. A D gene is named only where the DNA matches it firmly. Some rows have no size entry. The others give once, few or many, or a class for an expanded clone.

cdr3_length: 16
d_call: NA
v_call: TRBV7-2
j_call: TRBJ2-2
clone_size: many
cdr3_aa: CASSLYPASNTGELFF
cdr3_nt: TGTGCCAGCAGCTTATACCCCGCCTCTAACACCGGGGAGCTGTTTTTT

cdr3_length: 15
d_call: NA
v_call: TRBV5-1
j_call: TRBJ1-4
clone_size: many
cdr3_aa: CASSFQPATNEKLFF
cdr3_nt: TGCGCCAGCAGCTTCCAACCGGCAACTAATGAAAAACTGTTTTTT

cdr3_length: 13
d_call: NA
v_call: TRBV6-2/TRBV6-3
j_call: TRBJ2-1
clone_size: NA
cdr3_aa: CASSYSRVTEQFF
cdr3_nt: TGTGCCAGCAGTTACTCAAGGGTCACGGAGCAGTTCTTC

cdr3_length: 15
d_call: NA
v_call: TRBV7-2
j_call: TRBJ1-6
clone_size: few
cdr3_aa: CASSFMASYNSPLHF
cdr3_nt: TGTGCCAGCAGCTTTATGGCCTCCTATAATTCACCCCTCCACTTT

cdr3_length: 14
d_call: TRBD1
v_call: TRBV29-1
j_call: TRBJ2-2
clone_size: many
cdr3_aa: CSAYRGLDTGELFF
cdr3_nt: TGCAGCGCATACAGGGGGCTGGACACCGGGGAGCTGTTTTTT

cdr3_length: 17
d_call: TRBD1
v_call: TRBV5-1
j_call: TRBJ1-6
clone_size: few
cdr3_aa: CASRKFPPGQTNSPLHF
cdr3_nt: TGCGCCAGCAGGAAATTCCCGCCGGGACAGACTAATTCACCCCTCCACTTT

cdr3_length: 16
d_call: TRBD2
v_call: TRBV7-2
j_call: TRBJ2-3
clone_size: few
cdr3_aa: CASSPSGRGSADTQYF
cdr3_nt: TGTGCCAGCAGCCCAAGCGGGCGGGGGAGTGCAGATACGCAGTATTTT

cdr3_length: 14
d_call: NA
v_call: TRBV4-1
j_call: TRBJ1-2
clone_size: many
cdr3_aa: CASSQGPGANGYTF
cdr3_nt: TGCGCCAGCAGCCAAGGGCCAGGGGCGAATGGCTACACCTTC

cdr3_length: 17
d_call: NA
v_call: TRBV11-2
j_call: TRBJ2-2
clone_size: few
cdr3_aa: CASSLYVTSGNTGELFF
cdr3_nt: TGTGCCAGCAGCTTGTATGTGACATCGGGCAACACCGGGGAGCTGTTTTTT

cdr3_length: 14
d_call: NA
v_call: TRBV12-3/TRBV12-4
j_call: TRBJ2-1
clone_size: many
cdr3_aa: CASSLRGSYNEQFF
cdr3_nt: TGTGCCAGCAGTTTGAGGGGATCCTACAATGAGCAGTTCTTC

cdr3_length: 18
d_call: NA
v_call: TRBV11-2
j_call: TRBJ1-4
clone_size: few
cdr3_aa: CASSLDRFDSGSGEKLFF
cdr3_nt: TGTGCCAGCAGCTTAGATCGGTTTGATAGCGGATCGGGCGAAAAACTGTTTTTT

cdr3_length: 16
d_call: NA
v_call: TRBV27
j_call: TRBJ2-5
clone_size: few
cdr3_aa: CASSLGSGLTQETQYF
cdr3_nt: TGTGCCAGCAGTTTGGGCTCGGGACTTACCCAAGAGACCCAGTACTTC

cdr3_length: 16
d_call: TRBD2
v_call: TRBV4-3
j_call: TRBJ2-1
clone_size: few
cdr3_aa: CASSTVGRGKSNEQFF
cdr3_nt: TGCGCCAGCAGCACGGTGGGGAGGGGAAAGAGCAATGAGCAGTTCTTC

cdr3_length: 13
d_call: NA
v_call: TRBV29-1
j_call: TRBJ1-1
clone_size: few
cdr3_aa: CSVDDGGGTEAFF
cdr3_nt: TGCAGCGTTGATGACGGCGGCGGCACTGAAGCTTTCTTT

cdr3_length: 18
d_call: TRBD2
v_call: TRBV9
j_call: TRBJ2-3
clone_size: many
cdr3_aa: CASSVEGLAGGNTDTQYF
cdr3_nt: TGTGCCAGCAGCGTAGAAGGACTAGCGGGGGGAAACACAGATACGCAGTATTTT

cdr3_length: 14
d_call: TRBD2
v_call: TRBV11-2
j_call: TRBJ2-7
clone_size: few
cdr3_aa: CASGLSGGTYEQYF
cdr3_nt: TGTGCCAGCGGATTAAGCGGGGGAACCTACGAGCAGTACTTC

cdr3_length: 16
d_call: NA
v_call: TRBV11-2
j_call: TRBJ2-3
clone_size: many
cdr3_aa: CASSKGEGAMGVTQYF
cdr3_nt: TGTGCCAGCAGCAAAGGAGAAGGGGCCATGGGCGTTACGCAGTATTTT

cdr3_length: 15
d_call: NA
v_call: TRBV12-3/TRBV12-4
j_call: TRBJ2-3
clone_size: many
cdr3_aa: CASSPGMPRTDTQYF
cdr3_nt: TGTGCCAGCAGTCCGGGGATGCCCCGCACAGATACGCAGTATTTT

cdr3_length: 16
d_call: NA
v_call: TRBV7-2
j_call: TRBJ2-1
clone_size: NA
cdr3_aa: CASSLRSSTPLNEQFF
cdr3_nt: TGTGCCAGCAGCTTAAGATCTAGCACTCCCCTCAATGAGCAGTTCTTC